The rows below give T cell receptor beta chains drawn from one sample of a study of T cell repertoires in cytomegalovirus infection. TCRdb itself ran the reads through MiXCR, one entry per CDR3 protein. The data hold about 310,000 distinct CDR3 sequences, with around 9.1% observed a single time. The specimen was PBMCs. These receptors all stem from a human donor in good health (CMV status not recorded). Some clones in this sample may be carry-over from other donors' samples. Each CDR3 is given with its conserved first and last residue. Each record gives: J gene, D gene, V gene, clone size, CDR3 length, CDR3 DNA, CDR3 protein. The D gene is left open where the match is weak. A row's size may be missing; if present it is once, few, many or a size class.

TRBJ2-5	TRBD1	TRBV2	few	16	TGTGCCAGTATGGTTTGGACAGGGGTTTTCCAAGAGACCCAGTACTTC	CASMVWTGVFQETQYF
TRBJ2-1	TRBD1	TRBV9	.	14	TGTGCCAGCAGCGGTAAGGGGGCTAAGGATGAGCAGTTCTTC	CASSGKGAKDEQFF
TRBJ1-5	.	TRBV7-9	many	14	TGTGCCAGCAGCCTATCCAATGGCAATCAGCCCCAGCATTTT	CASSLSNGNQPQHF
TRBJ1-1	TRBD1	TRBV5-1	many	14	TGCGCCAGCAGCAAGGGACAGTTTGTGACTGAAGCTTTCTTT	CASSKGQFVTEAFF
TRBJ1-2	.	TRBV7-8	many	13	TGTGCCATCTCACAGGGAGAATCAAGTGGCTACACCTTC	CAISQGESSGYTF
TRBJ1-1	.	TRBV6-6	many	14	TGTGCCAGCAGTTACTCTGGGACTTACACTGAAGCTTTCTTT	CASSYSGTYTEAFF
TRBJ2-1	TRBD1	TRBV18	few	15	TGTGCCAGCTCACTTCGACAGGGGGCTGACAATGAGCAGTTCTTC	CASSLRQGADNEQFF
TRBJ2-5	.	TRBV7-2	many	13	TGTGCCAGCAGCTCATGGAGGGGGGAGACCCAGTACTTC	CASSSWRGETQYF
TRBJ2-5	.	TRBV18	many	14	TGTGCCAGCTCACCACCGGTTAACCAAGAGACCCAGTACTTC	CASSPPVNQETQYF
TRBJ2-2	.	TRBV20-1	many	12	TGCAGTGCTAATGAGAACACCGGGGAGCTGTTTTTT	CSANENTGELFF
TRBJ1-5	.	TRBV7-2	many	14	TGTGCCAGCAGCCCCATCGGGGGGGGACAGCCCCAGCATTTT	CASSPIGGGQPQHF
TRBJ1-5	TRBD1	TRBV3-1	.	13	TGTGCCAGCAGCCAGACAGGGAGGCAGCCCCAGCATTTT	CASSQTGRQPQHF
TRBJ2-7	TRBD2	TRBV5-3	.	15	TGTGCCAGCAGCTTAGAACTAGCGGGGAACTACAAGCAGTACTTC	CASSLELAGNYKQYF
TRBJ2-5	.	TRBV6-2/TRBV6-3	many	13	TGTGCCAGCAGTTGGAGTAGGGAAGAGACCCAGTACTTC	CASSWSREETQYF
TRBJ2-7	TRBD1	TRBV29-1	many	13	TGCAGCGTTGAAGGGACAGGGGGCGCCGAGCAGTACTTC	CSVEGTGGAEQYF
TRBJ1-3	TRBD1	TRBV7-2	many	16	TGTGCCAGCAGCTTAGGTGGAGGGGGCACGGGAAACACCATATATTTT	CASSLGGGGTGNTIYF
TRBJ2-2	.	TRBV20-1	.	16	TGCAGTGCTAGCGTTACCCTAGAACCGTCGACCGGGGAGCTGTTTTTT	CSASVTLEPSTGELFF
TRBJ1-5	.	TRBV2	few	14	TGTGCCAGCATCTCTGGCAGTAGCAATCAGCCCCAGCATTTT	CASISGSSNQPQHF
TRBJ2-5	TRBD2	TRBV20-1	many	19	TGCAGTGCTAGAATCCTAGCGGGGGACCGAGAAGGTTATTTCGAGACCCAGTACTTC	CSARILAGDREGYFETQYF
TRBJ2-1	TRBD2	TRBV28	few	15	TGTGCCAGCAGTAGAGCTAGCGGGGGGACCAATGAGCAGTTCTTC	CASSRASGGTNEQFF
TRBJ2-2	.	TRBV7-9	.	15	TGTGCCAGCAGCTTAGGAGACACCAACACCGGGGAGCTGTTTTTT	CASSLGDTNTGELFF
TRBJ1-5	TRBD1	TRBV5-6	many	14	TGTGCCAGCAGCTTACAGGGGGGGGATCAGCCCCAGCATTTT	CASSLQGGDQPQHF
TRBJ2-1	.	TRBV6-1	many	13	TGTGCCAGCAACTCGGATTCCTACAATGAGCAGTTCTTC	CASNSDSYNEQFF
TRBJ2-4	TRBD2	TRBV28	many	17	TGTGCCAGCACGATTGACCCAGGGAGGGGAACCAAAAACATTCAGTACTTC	CASTIDPGRGTKNIQYF
TRBJ1-4	.	TRBV15	.	15	TGTGCCACCAGCATTTTTACCTCGGAAGGGGAAAAACTGTTTTTT	CATSIFTSEGEKLFF
TRBJ2-3	.	TRBV7-3	many	13	TGTGCCAGCAGCTTATATAGCACAGATACGCAGTATTTT	CASSLYSTDTQYF
TRBJ1-6	.	TRBV20-1	many	15	TGCAGTGCTTCCGGGACCCTCAAGAATAATTCACCCCTCCACTTT	CSASGTLKNNSPLHF
TRBJ1-4	.	TRBV7-9	many	14	TGTGCCAGCAGCTTAGCGTCAGGGGTGGAAAAACTGTTTTTT	CASSLASGVEKLFF
TRBJ2-7	.	TRBV6-5	many	11	TGTGCCAGCAGTTCCCTCTACGAGCAGTACTTC	CASSSLYEQYF
TRBJ2-7	.	TRBV6-6	many	11	TGTGCCAGCAGACATGACAGGGAGCAGTACTTC	CASRHDREQYF
TRBJ2-5	.	TRBV10-3	.	16	TGTGCCATCAGTGAGTCGTGGGGGAAGGTTCAAGAGACCCAGTACTTC	CAISESWGKVQETQYF
TRBJ2-2	.	TRBV11-1	many	14	TGTGCCAGCATCGCAGGACGGGACGCCGGGGAGCTGTTTTTT	CASIAGRDAGELFF